What follows are 32 T cell receptor beta chains derived from one specimen sequenced in a study of monozygotic twins with inflammatory bowel disease (dated by TCRdb to about 2019). To prepare the library, 5' RACE was applied. Reads for this sample came from an Illumina HiSeq 2500. After the reads were reprocessed by TCRdb, one entry was made per CDR3 protein sequence, with no DNA. The sample table holds approximately 400,000 distinct CDR3 sequences. The ten largest clones capture 2% to 2.5% of the sample. The material sequenced was blood. These receptors all come from a human donor with ulcerative colitis or Crohn's disease, or a healthy co-twin of an affected twin (not recorded which).

The chain has TRBV10-2 and TRBJ1-2; TCRdb returns TRBD1, unconfirmable since there is no DNA. The CDR3 runs 16 residues. Germline V gene lookup returns CDR1 WSHSY and CDR2 SAAADI. The CDR3: CASIHSLLGGIEGYTF.

V and J are TRBV5-4 and TRBJ2-5. The CDR3 is 11 residues long. Per germline, CDR1 SGHNT and CDR2 YYREEE (reference sequence). CDR3 sequence: CASSFGEAQYF. Full variable domain (remainder filled in from reference TRBV5-4 and TRBJ2-5): ETGVTQSPTHLIKTRGQQVTLRCSSQSGHNTVSWYQQALGQGPQFIFQYYREEENGRGNFPPRFSGLQFPNYSSELNVNALELDDSALYLCASSFGEAQYFGPGTRLLVL.

V is TRBV20-1 and J is TRBJ1-5. The CDR3 spans 13 residues. CDR1 is DFQATT and CDR2 is SNEGSKA in the germline V gene (reference sequence). CDR3 amino acids: CSARVDWNQPQHF.

The rearrangement joins TRBV7-2 to TRBJ2-7; TCRdb designates TRBD1, a call that cannot be tested without DNA. Per germline, CDR1 SGHTA and CDR2 FQGNSA. The CDR3 extends over 15 amino acids. The CDR3: CASSLGSGEAYEQYF.

The chain has TRBV6-5 and TRBJ2-1; TCRdb gives TRBD2 as the D gene, but with no DNA this cannot be confirmed. Germline V gene data show CDR1 as MNHEY and CDR2 as SVGAGI. This CDR3 is built from 19 residues. The CDR3 here is CASSYSGTSMAWAYNEQFF.

The V and J genes are TRBV4-1 and TRBJ1-6. The CDR3 is 13 residues long. Germline V gene sequence: CDR1 MGHRA, CDR2 YSYEKL. The CDR3: CASSQLGVLTLHF.

The chain carries TRBV7-9 and TRBJ2-1. The CDR3 has 16 residues. Germline values: CDR1 SEHNR, CDR2 FQNEAQ (reference sequence). This CDR3 reads CASSSLDQWLHNEQFF.

The J gene is TRBJ1-3, the V gene TRBV10-2; the TCRdb D gene call, TRBD1, has no DNA to confirm it. The CDR3 runs 15 residues. Germline V CDR1 and CDR2: WSHSY, SAAADI. The CDR3 protein is CASRVTGASGNTIYF.

V gene TRBV7-9 combines with J gene TRBJ2-1; TCRdb picks TRBD1, but there is no DNA to check that call. The CDR3 loop spans 13 amino acids. Germline V gene lookup returns CDR1 SEHNR and CDR2 FQNEAQ (reference sequence). CDR3 region: CASRPPQGYEQFF. The variable domain in full, with the rest retrieved from reference TRBV7-9 and TRBJ2-1, is DTGVSQNPRHKITKRGQNVTFRCDPISEHNRLYWYRQTLGQGPEFLTYFQNEAQLEKSRLLSDRFSAERPKGSFSTLEIQRTEQGDSAMYLCASRPPQGYEQFFGPGTRLTVL.

The chain carries TRBV7-2 and TRBJ2-1; TCRdb reports TRBD1, a call that lacks DNA to check it against. Germline CDR1 is SGHTA and CDR2 is FQGNSA. This CDR3 has 13 residues. The CDR3 is CASSLETGNEQFF.

This CDR3 is CSASGTGGGAFF. This rearrangement joins TRBV20-1 to TRBJ1-1; TCRdb proposes TRBD1, but this gene call is untestable without DNA. The CDR3 spans 12 residues. Germline V gene lookup returns CDR1 DFQATT and CDR2 SNEGSKA (reference sequence).

The chain recombines TRBV7-2 with TRBJ2-1. CDR1 is SGHTA, CDR2 FQGNSA, per germline. The length of the CDR3 is 15 residues. The CDR3: CASRPRGTFYNEQFF.

The chain employs TRBV7-9 and TRBJ2-4; TCRdb gives TRBD1 as the D gene, but with no DNA this cannot be confirmed. The CDR3 spans 14 residues. Germline lookup yields CDR1 SEHNR and CDR2 FQNEAQ (reference sequence). This CDR3 is CASGHREPRNIQYF.

This chain joins TRBV5-1 and TRBJ1-1. CDR1 is SGHRS, CDR2 YFSETQ, per germline. The length of the CDR3 is 16 residues. The CDR3 reads CASSLDTGTLNTEAFF.

This chain joins TRBV9 and TRBJ2-1; with no DNA, the TCRdb D assignment of TRBD2 cannot be verified. CDR1 and CDR2 (germline): SGDLS, YYNGEE. The CDR3 is 16 amino acids. The CDR3 is CASSVGVGGSYNEQFF.

The chain links TRBV29-1 to TRBJ1-1; TCRdb's D call of TRBD1 is untestable without DNA. Germline CDR1 SQVTM, CDR2 ANQGSEA. The CDR3 loop spans 14 amino acids. The CDR3 here is CSVGDRQGNTEAFF.

This rearrangement joins TRBV4-3 to TRBJ2-7; TCRdb gives TRBD2 as the D gene, but with no DNA this cannot be confirmed. Germline V gene data show CDR1 as LGHNA and CDR2 as YSLEER. This CDR3 is built from 15 residues. The CDR3: CASSQVVAGEGEQYF.

This chain joins TRBV5-1 and TRBJ2-7; TCRdb proposes TRBD2, but this gene call is untestable without DNA. Per the germline V gene, CDR1 is SGHRS and CDR2 is YFSETQ. There are 15 residues in the CDR3. CDR3 region: CASSLDLAGGQEQYF.

The rearrangement links TRBV9 to TRBJ1-2; absent DNA, TCRdb's TRBD1 call cannot be checked. The CDR3 contains 14 residues. CDR1 and CDR2 from the germline V gene are SGDLS and YYNGEE. This chain's CDR3 is CASSVADSSYGYTF.

The chain carries TRBV27 and TRBJ2-1; TCRdb's D call, TRBD2, is unchecked because there is no DNA. The CDR3 contains 18 residues. CDR1 MNHEY and CDR2 SMNVEV come from the germline V gene (reference sequence). CDR3 in amino acids: CASSLYSRGTSGSGEQFF.

This chain links TRBV29-1 with TRBJ2-3; TCRdb lists TRBD1, though no DNA is available to test this call. In germline, CDR1 is SQVTM, CDR2 ANQGSEA. This CDR3 region has 16 residues. CDR3 region: CSVETIKGGSTDTQYF.

The genes are TRBV9 and TRBJ2-5; TCRdb designates TRBD2, a call that cannot be tested without DNA. This CDR3 spans 16 amino acids. In germline, CDR1 is SGDLS, CDR2 YYNGEE. CDR3 in amino acids: CASSVATSEIGETQYF.

The chain uses TRBV6-1 and TRBJ2-5; with no DNA, the TCRdb D assignment of TRBD1 cannot be verified. The CDR3 is made up of 16 amino acids. Germline assignment: CDR1 MNHNS and CDR2 SASEGT. CDR3 loop: CASSAMGQGISETQYF.

J is TRBJ1-1 and V is TRBV4-2; TCRdb reports TRBD1, a call that lacks DNA to check it against. The germline V gene encodes CDR1 LGHNA and CDR2 YNFKEQ. This CDR3 is built from 15 residues. The CDR3 reads CASSQQGNTNTEAFF.

CDR3: CASSYSTGYTF. This chain links TRBV7-9 with TRBJ1-2. Germline CDR1 reads SEHNR; CDR2 reads FQNEAQ (reference sequence). The CDR3 loop spans 11 amino acids.

The V and J genes are TRBV9 and TRBJ2-1; the D call of TRBD2 rests on TCRdb alone, since no DNA is present to check it. From germline, CDR1 is SGDLS and CDR2 YYNGEE. The CDR3 has 14 amino acids. The CDR3 sequence is CASSVLAGVNEQFF.

The rearrangement joins TRBV7-2 to TRBJ2-7; TCRdb calls TRBD1, which cannot be checked without DNA. CDR1 is SGHTA, CDR2 FQGNSA, per germline. This CDR3 is 14 amino acids long. CDR3 sequence: CASSLLDSYYEQYF.

The chain uses TRBV2 and TRBJ2-1. This CDR3 comprises 11 residues. Germline V gives CDR1 SNHLY, CDR2 FYNNEI. The chain's CDR3 is CASSGVYEQFF. Full variable domain (missing parts from reference TRBV2 and TRBJ2-1): EPEVTQTPSHQVTQMGQEVILRCVPISNHLYFYWYRQILGQKVEFLVSFYNNEISEKSEIFDDQFSVERPDGSNFTLKIRSTKLEDSAMYFCASSGVYEQFFGPGTRLTVL.

The rearrangement uses TRBV19 and TRBJ2-7; the D call of TRBD1 rests on TCRdb alone, since no DNA is present to check it. From germline, CDR1 is LNHDA and CDR2 SQIVND (reference sequence). The CDR3 is 13 residues long. CDR3 loop: CASSTFDSYEQYF. Using reference TRBV19 and TRBJ2-7 for the parts outside the CDR3, the full variable domain is DGGITQSPKYLFRKEGQNVTLSCEQNLNHDAMYWYRQDPGQGLRLIYYSQIVNDFQKGDIAEGYSVSREKKESFPLTVTSAQKNPTAFYLCASSTFDSYEQYFGPGTRLTVT.

The chain recombines TRBV3-1 with TRBJ2-5; the D call from TCRdb, TRBD1, cannot be confirmed without DNA. From germline, CDR1 is LGHDT and CDR2 YNNKEL (reference sequence). The CDR3 runs 14 residues. CDR3 in amino acids: CASSPTGGAKTQYF.

This chain joins TRBV20-1 and TRBJ1-3; the TCRdb call, TRBD1, lacks DNA for checking. The CDR3 loop spans 14 amino acids. Germline V gene lookup returns CDR1 DFQATT and CDR2 SNEGSKA (reference sequence). CDR3 in amino acids: CSAKHRDGGNTIYF.

V gene TRBV11-2 combines with J gene TRBJ2-5; TCRdb designates TRBD2, a call that cannot be tested without DNA. The CDR3 length is 15 residues. Germline lookup yields CDR1 SGHAT and CDR2 FQNNGV. This CDR3 is CASSLVAGVVKTQYF.